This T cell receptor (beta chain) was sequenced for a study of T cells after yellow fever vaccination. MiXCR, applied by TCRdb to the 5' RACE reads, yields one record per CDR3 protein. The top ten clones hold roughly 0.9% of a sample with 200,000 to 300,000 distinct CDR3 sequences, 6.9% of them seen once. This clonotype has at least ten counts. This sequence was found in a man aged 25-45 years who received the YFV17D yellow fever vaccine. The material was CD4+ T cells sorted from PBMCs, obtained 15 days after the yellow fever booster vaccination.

The CDR3 region is CASSSNSRNEQFF. CDR3 nucleotides: TGTGCCAGCAGTTCAAATAGCCGCAATGAGCAGTTCTTC. The V gene is TRBV27, the J gene TRBJ2-1, with D hard to call. The CDR3 runs to 13 residues. V was trimmed by 4 bases and J by 6 bases, leaving 10 bases between them. Germline loops: CDR1 MNHEY, CDR2 SMNVEV (reference sequence).